The clone carrying this T cell receptor (beta chain) was observed a single time. Its antigen is unknown. TCRdb's copy holds only in-frame clones and misses some; the assay was immunoSEQ multiplex PCR. The data hold a few million clones, with 85% to 95% observed a single time. The sample comes from a study of shared clonotypes between healthy human individuals. Overall study results and limits: Several donors held roughly 5% of naive CD4 clonotypes in common.

The CDR3 has 11 amino acids. Trimming cost V 4 bases and J 10 bases, with 11 bases left between them. Germline V gene sequence: CDR1 MNHEY, CDR2 SVGAGI. The chain is built from TRBV6-5 and TRBJ2-7, with D maybe TRBD1 (5 bases). This clonotype was sampled from a man aged 18 to 29 in good health. Some clones in this sample may be carry-over from other donors' samples. The sequenced sample consisted of naive CD4+ T cells from PBMCs. Subset noted: CD45RA+ positively selected. In DNA form, the CDR3 reads TGTGCCAGCAGTTCAACAGGCATCCAGTACTTC. It is translated as CASSSTGIQYF.